This passage covers 13 T cell receptor beta chains from one sample sequenced in a study of technical replicates of blood from several donors. Sequencing was performed with immunoSEQ multiplex PCR; in TCRdb, only in-frame clones are kept and a portion is missing. The sample includes some 82,000 clones, 95% to 98% of them seen just once. Source material: T cells isolated from PBMCs. The receptors here all came from a human donor in good health.

The V call is TRBV7-9, the J call TRBJ1-2; 10 bases agree with TRBD1. Germline V gene sequence: CDR1 SEHNR, CDR2 FQNEAQ (reference sequence). There are 15 residues in the CDR3. Germline trimming cut 3 bases from V and 3 bases from J; bases unmatched to any gene: 4. CDR3 sequence reads: CASSFGQGDYYGYTF. The CDR3 nucleotides are TGTGCCAGCAGCTTCGGACAGGGGGATTACTATGGCTACACCTTC.

The J gene is TRBJ1-2, the V gene TRBV11-3, with 7 positions matching TRBD1. The CDR3 has 13 residues. CDR1 and CDR2 from the germline V gene are SGHNT and YENEEA. V dropped 7 bases and J dropped 1; count of bases not matched to a gene: 3. The CDR3 spells CASTRDSNYGYTF. For the CDR3, the DNA is TGTGCCAGCACCCGGGACAGTAACTATGGCTACACCTTC.

This chain links TRBV11-3 with TRBJ2-5, with a tentative D call TRBD1 (6 bases). V lost 3 bases and J lost 0, with 17 bases in between. Germline CDR1 reads SGHNT; CDR2 reads YENEEA. The CDR3 loop spans 17 amino acids. The CDR3 DNA is TGTGCCAGCAGCTTTGACCCTCGAAGGACAGACCAAGAGACCCAGTACTTC. Translation gives CASSFDPRRTDQETQYF. Full variable domain (missing parts from reference TRBV11-3 and TRBJ2-5): EAGVVQSPRYKIIEKKQPVAFWCNPISGHNTLYWYLQNLGQGPELLIRYENEEAVDDSQLPKDRFSAERLKGVDSTLKIQPAELGDSAVYLCASSFDPRRTDQETQYFGPGTRLLVL.

The chain recombines TRBV5-1 with TRBJ2-3, with D possibly TRBD2 on 5 matching bases. The CDR3 covers 19 residues. V was clipped by 4 bases and J by 6 bases, with 30 bases between them. CDR1 and CDR2 from the germline V gene are SGHRS and YFSETQ. The CDR3 DNA is TGCGCCAGCAGCAACACCCCACTCATAGGACTTCTCTCCGGGGATACGCAGTATTTT. It is translated as CASSNTPLIGLLSGDTQYF.

The J gene is TRBJ2-5, the V gene TRBV5-1; TRBD2 might be the D (6 bases). V lost 4 bases and J lost 3, with 13 bases in between. The germline gives CDR1 SGHRS, CDR2 YFSETQ. The CDR3 contains 14 residues. In DNA form, the CDR3 reads TGCGCCAGCAGCACAGGCGGGGTGGAAGAGACCCAGTACTTC. Translated, it gives CASSTGGVEETQYF.

The chain employs TRBV29-1 and TRBJ2-5; D might be TRBD2 (6 bases). V lost 4 bases and J 5 bases, leaving 8 bases between the germline ends. The germline CDR1 and CDR2 sequences are SQVTM and ANQGSEA. The CDR3 runs to 11 residues. In DNA form, the CDR3 reads TGCAGCGTTGGCGGGACTGAGACCCAGTACTTC. It specifies CSVGGTETQYF.

The genes are TRBV19 and TRBJ1-2; 9 bases line up with TRBD1. In germline, CDR1 is LNHDA, CDR2 SQIVND (reference sequence). Losses at the gene ends were 6 bases for V and 0 bases for J; bases not matched to a gene: 11. The CDR3 spans 17 residues. The CDR3 DNA reads TGTGCCAGTAGCCTAGCGCACAGGGGGCGGGCTAACTATGGCTACACCTTC. Encoded protein: CASSLAHRGRANYGYTF.

The V and J genes are TRBV5-4 and TRBJ2-7; D might be TRBD2 (5 bases). V lost 2 bases and J lost 7, with 16 bases in between. The germline V gene encodes CDR1 SGHNT and CDR2 YYREEE (reference sequence). This CDR3 has 14 residues. The CDR3 region has the DNA TGTGCCAGCAGCTTCGGAGCGGACCTGGGGGAGCAGTACTTC. Protein sequence: CASSFGADLGEQYF.

The gene calls are TRBV11-3 and TRBJ2-2, with 7 bases identical to TRBD1. Germline V gene sequence: CDR1 SGHNT, CDR2 YENEEA. The CDR3 spans 15 residues. The V segment lost 1 base and the J segment 1 base; nucleotides outside the gene matches: 0. For the CDR3, the DNA is TGTGCCAGCAGCTTAGGACAGGGGAACACCGGGGAGCTGTTTTTT. The encoded protein is CASSLGQGNTGELFF.

The chain couples TRBV7-9 to TRBJ1-1; tentatively, D is TRBD1 (5 bases). With 5 bases removed from V and 0 bases from J, the gap between germline ends came to 13 bases. The CDR3 covers 15 residues. Germline CDR1 SEHNR, CDR2 FQNEAQ (reference sequence). The DNA for the CDR3 is TGTGCCAGCAGCCCCCCGGAAGGGGTGAACACTGAAGCTTTCTTT. Its translation: CASSPPEGVNTEAFF.

The V and J genes are TRBV7-9 and TRBJ2-5, with D perhaps matching TRBD1 (5 bases). V lost 1 base to trimming and J lost 3 bases, with 9 bases between them. The V gene's germline CDR1 is SEHNR and CDR2 FQNEAQ (reference sequence). The CDR3 covers 14 residues. The CDR3 region is CASSLVLGEETQYF. The CDR3 DNA reads TGTGCCAGCAGCTTAGTCCTAGGGGAAGAGACCCAGTACTTC.

The chain combines TRBV7-9 with TRBJ2-6, with D uncertain. The CDR3 has 19 residues. Germline CDR1 SEHNR, CDR2 FQNEAQ (reference sequence). Trimming cost V 0 bases and J 4 bases, with 19 bases left between them. The CDR3 DNA reads as TGTGCCAGCAGCTTAGCGCTTCGGGTGGCAAACGCCGGGGCCAACGTCCTGACTTTC. The encoded protein is CASSLALRVANAGANVLTF.

The sample holds one count of this clone. The V and J genes are TRBV27 and TRBJ1-2, with TRBD1 matching 7 bases. V shed 6 bases and J 8 bases; nucleotides not matched to a gene: 9. This CDR3 is built from 13 residues. Germline CDR1 MNHEY, CDR2 SMNVEV (reference sequence). In nucleotides, the CDR3 is TGTGCCAGCAGAAATACAGGGGACGGGGGCTACACCTTC. Its translation: CASRNTGDGGYTF.